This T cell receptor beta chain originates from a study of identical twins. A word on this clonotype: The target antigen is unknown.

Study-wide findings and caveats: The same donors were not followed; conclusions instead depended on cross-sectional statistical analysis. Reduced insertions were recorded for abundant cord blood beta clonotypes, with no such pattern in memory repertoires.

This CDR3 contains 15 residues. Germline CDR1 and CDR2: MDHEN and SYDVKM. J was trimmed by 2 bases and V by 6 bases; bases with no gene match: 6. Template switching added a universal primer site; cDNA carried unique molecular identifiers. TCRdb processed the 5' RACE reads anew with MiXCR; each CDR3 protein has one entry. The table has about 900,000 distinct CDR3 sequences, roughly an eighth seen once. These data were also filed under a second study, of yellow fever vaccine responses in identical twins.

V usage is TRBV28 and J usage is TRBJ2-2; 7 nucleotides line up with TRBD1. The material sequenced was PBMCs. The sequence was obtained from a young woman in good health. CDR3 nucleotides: TGTGCCAGCAGCCGGGGACAGATAAACACCGGGGAGCTGTTTTTT. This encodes CASSRGQINTGELFF. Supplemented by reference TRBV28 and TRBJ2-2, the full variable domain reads DVKVTQSSRYLVKRTGEKVFLECVQDMDHENMFWYRQDPGLGLRLIYFSYDVKMKEKGDIPEGYSVSREKKERFSLILESASTNQTSMYLCASSRGQINTGELFFGEGSRLTVL.